The 27 T cell receptor beta chains below all came from one sample that was sequenced in a study of blood T cell repertoires in COVID-19 (TCRdb year 2020). The receptor library was made with the immunoSEQ multiplex PCR assay. TCRdb obtained this table from immuneACCESS and retained in-frame rearrangements with V and J assigned. These tables miss some clones; where compared with another copy, unresolved V genes account for less than half of the shortfall, and the remainder is unexplained. Within this sample are under 100,000 clones, with roughly three quarters of them counted one time only. The leading ten clones occupy more than 35% of the sample. The specimen sequenced was peripheral blood. The source of these receptors is a man aged 55 to 70 with COVID-19, enrolled during active disease.

The chain joins TRBV4-1 to TRBJ2-2; TRBD2 aligns across 11 bases. The junction had 8 bases not matched to a gene; V was cut back by 0 bases and J by 5 bases. Germline CDR1 is MGHRA and CDR2 is YSYEKL. This CDR3 is 18 amino acids long. In DNA form, the CDR3 reads TGCGCCAGCAGCCAAGATCGCCTAGCGGGAGGCGGGACCGGGGAGCTGTTTTTT. Translating it yields CASSQDRLAGGGTGELFF.

This chain links TRBV15 with TRBJ1-5; D ambiguous. This CDR3 spans 14 amino acids. CDR1 LNHNV and CDR2 YYDKDF come from the germline V gene (reference sequence). Trimming shortened V by 4 bases and J by 4 bases, and 11 bases separated the two germline ends. In DNA form, the CDR3 reads TGTGCCACCAGCACTGGGAGACCAAATCAGCCCCAGCATTTT. Protein: CATSTGRPNQPQHF.

V gene TRBV9 combines with J gene TRBJ2-3; D gene uncertain. Trimming took off 0 bases at V and 1 base at J, with 9 bases between the two ends. CDR1 and CDR2 from the germline V gene are SGDLS and YYNGEE. The CDR3 consists of 15 residues. The CDR3 region has the DNA TGTGCCAGCAGCGTAGGTTCCTACGGCACAGATACGCAGTATTTT. This sequence encodes CASSVGSYGTDTQYF.

This chain connects TRBV5-4 to TRBJ2-7; 9 nucleotides agree with TRBD1. V gave up 3 bases and J gave up 2 bases; unmatched junction bases: 6. Germline values: CDR1 SGHNT, CDR2 YYREEE (reference sequence). There are 15 residues in the CDR3. CDR3 in DNA: TGTGCCAGCAGCTCACAGGGGGCGGCCGCCTACGAGCAGTACTTC. Protein sequence: CASSSQGAAAYEQYF.

The chain joins TRBV19 to TRBJ2-7, with 9 bases lining up with TRBD1. CDR3 length: 15 residues. Unmatched junction bases numbered 7, after V lost 3 bases and J lost 4 bases. CDR1 and CDR2 (germline): LNHDA, SQIVND (reference sequence). The CDR3 bases are TGTGCCAGTAGTATCGCCGGGACAGGGTTTTACGAGCAGTACTTC. Translation: CASSIAGTGFYEQYF.

The V call is TRBV7-8, the J call TRBJ2-1; 14 bases are a match to TRBD2. Germline V gives CDR1 SGHVS, CDR2 FQNEAQ. The CDR3 contains 19 residues. Losses at the gene ends were 5 bases for V and 2 bases for J; bases not matched to a gene: 11. Here the CDR3 reads CASSQRGLAGEGAYNEQFF. As DNA, the CDR3 is TGTGCCAGCAGCCAGAGGGGACTAGCGGGAGAGGGGGCCTACAATGAGCAGTTCTTC.

This clone came up a few times. This sequence joins TRBV7-2 and TRBJ2-1; 9 bases line up with TRBD1. The CDR3 totals 16 residues. CDR1 is SGHTA and CDR2 is FQGNSA in the germline V gene. The trim removed 1 base at V and 8 bases at J, leaving 9 bases unmatched. The CDR3 sequence is CASSLVWDRVNDEQFF. The CDR3 nucleotides are TGTGCCAGCAGCTTAGTCTGGGACAGGGTTAACGATGAGCAGTTCTTC.

This clone has a handful of counts. In DNA, the CDR3 is TGTGCTAGTGCCCTAGCGGGGGGAAGGGAGACCCAGTACTTC. Encoded protein: CASALAGGRETQYF. The chain joins TRBV12-5 to TRBJ2-5; TRBD2 matches 11 bases. The trim removed 7 bases at V and 5 bases at J, leaving 6 bases unmatched. This CDR3 contains 14 residues. Germline values: CDR1 LGHNT, CDR2 FRNRAP.

This clone was observed a handful of times. This chain uses TRBV18 with TRBJ2-5; tentative D call: TRBD1 (6 bases). Looked up from germline, CDR1 is KGHSH and CDR2 is LQKENI. Trimming left V 3 bases short and J 4 bases short, with 12 bases between. CDR3 length equals 14 residues. In nucleotides, the CDR3 is TGTGCCAGCTCACCCGGACAGCGGATAGAGACCCAGTACTTC. Protein: CASSPGQRIETQYF.

The V gene is TRBV19, the J gene TRBJ2-7; 8 nucleotides match TRBD2. Germline V gives CDR1 LNHDA, CDR2 SQIVND (reference sequence). This CDR3 region has 14 residues. Trimming cost V 4 bases and J 2 bases; bases outside gene matches: 4. This chain's CDR3 is CASSTVAGTYEQYF. CDR3 coding DNA: TGTGCCAGTAGTACGGTAGCGGGAACCTACGAGCAGTACTTC. Full variable domain (remainder filled in from reference TRBV19 and TRBJ2-7): DGGITQSPKYLFRKEGQNVTLSCEQNLNHDAMYWYRQDPGQGLRLIYYSQIVNDFQKGDIAEGYSVSREKKESFPLTVTSAQKNPTAFYLCASSTVAGTYEQYFGPGTRLTVT.

The chain joins TRBV5-6 to TRBJ1-1; D is unclear. The CDR3 is made up of 14 amino acids. V was shortened by 6 bases and J by 2 bases, with 14 bases between the two germline ends. The V gene's germline CDR1 is SGHDT and CDR2 YYEEEE. CDR3 residues: CASIRREVNTEAFF. The CDR3, as DNA: TGTGCCAGCATACGCCGGGAGGTTAACACTGAAGCTTTCTTT.

This clone was counted once. This chain joins TRBV5-6 and TRBJ1-1; D is unclear. V gave up 0 bases and J gave up 2 bases, with 5 bases separating them. The CDR3 covers 13 residues. CDR1 is SGHDT and CDR2 is YYEEEE in the germline V gene. CDR3 amino acids: CASSLGRNTEAFF. CDR3 sequence (DNA): TGTGCCAGCAGCTTGGGGAGAAACACTGAAGCTTTCTTT.

The gene calls are TRBV6-6 and TRBJ1-2, with 8 bases lining up with TRBD1. V shed 5 bases and J 1 base; nucleotides not matched to a gene: 9. The CDR3 has 16 amino acids. The germline V gene encodes CDR1 MNHNY and CDR2 SVGAGI (reference sequence). CDR3 sequence reads: CASSPKLQGDNYGYTF. The CDR3 bases are TGTGCCAGCAGTCCAAAACTACAGGGGGATAACTATGGCTACACCTTC.

The rearrangement uses TRBV19 and TRBJ2-5, with 7 bases matching TRBD2. The junction had 7 bases not matched to a gene; V was cut back by 1 base and J by 5 bases. This CDR3 has 15 amino acids. Per the germline V gene, CDR1 is LNHDA and CDR2 is SQIVND (reference sequence). As DNA, the CDR3 is TGTGCCAGTAGTATAGCGCTCGTGGGGGGGGAGACCCAGTACTTC. Translation gives CASSIALVGGETQYF.

This clone was picked up a small number of times. Written as DNA, the CDR3 is TGTGCCAGCAGCGAGGGGACAGGGCCCTATAATTCACCCCTCCACTTT. As protein: CASSEGTGPYNSPLHF. V and J are TRBV9 and TRBJ1-6, with 9 bases matching TRBD1. CDR1 is SGDLS and CDR2 is YYNGEE in the germline V gene. Unmatched junction bases numbered 3, after V lost 3 bases and J lost 2 bases. The CDR3 consists of 16 residues.

V gene TRBV5-6 combines with J gene TRBJ2-7, with D perhaps TRBD2 (5 bases). V gave up 6 bases and J gave up 3 bases, with 7 bases separating them. Germline-derived CDR1 and CDR2 are SGHDT and YYEEEE. This CDR3 contains 11 residues. The CDR3: CASTEGYEQYF. CDR3 in DNA: TGTGCCAGCACCGAGGGCTACGAGCAGTACTTC.

The genes are TRBV4-3 and TRBJ2-7; a possible D gene is TRBD1 (6 bases). Germline CDR1 reads LGHNA; CDR2 reads YSLEER. The CDR3 covers 16 residues. Trimming pared 0 bases from V and 3 bases from J, leaving 15 bases between. This CDR3 reads CASSQDRGAGDYEQYF. DNA of the CDR3: TGCGCCAGCAGCCAAGATAGAGGGGCAGGGGACTACGAGCAGTACTTC.

The chain has TRBV13 and TRBJ2-2; D is perhaps TRBD1 (6 bases). There are 15 residues in the CDR3. Trimming took off 0 bases at V and 6 bases at J, with 11 bases between the two ends. Germline CDR1 is PRHDT and CDR2 is FYEKMQ (reference sequence). CDR3 in amino acids: CASSLGLQGSGELFF. In DNA, the CDR3 is TGTGCCAGCAGCTTAGGGTTACAGGGATCCGGGGAGCTGTTTTTT.

This clone was counted once. The CDR3 sequence is CASSLSLAGGSGIETQYF. The CDR3 DNA is TGTGCCAGCAGCTTGAGTCTAGCGGGAGGCAGCGGTATAGAGACCCAGTACTTC. V gene TRBV11-3 combines with J gene TRBJ2-5; 11 bases are shared with TRBD2. The CDR3 length is 18 residues. V dropped 3 bases and J dropped 4; count of bases not matched to a gene: 13. Germline-derived CDR1 and CDR2 are SGHNT and YENEEA.

The rearrangement links TRBV20-1 to TRBJ1-2, with 8 bases matching TRBD1. This CDR3 is built from 14 residues. J gave up 7 bases and V 3 bases, and 10 bases lay outside the gene matches. Germline CDR1 is DFQATT and CDR2 is SNEGSKA (reference sequence). CDR3 residues: CSASTQGDAGGYTF. The CDR3 DNA reads as TGCAGTGCTAGTACACAGGGGGACGCCGGTGGCTACACCTTC.

The chain is built from TRBV4-3 and TRBJ1-1, with D perhaps TRBD1 (6 bases). The length of the CDR3 is 14 residues. The V end was cut by 2 bases, the J end by 1 base, with 8 bases between. CDR1 and CDR2 from the germline V gene are LGHNA and YSLEER. The CDR3 DNA reads TGCGCCAGCAGCCAACAGGACAGGAACACTGAAGCTTTCTTT. As protein: CASSQQDRNTEAFF.

This chain links TRBV5-1 with TRBJ1-1; 7 bases align to TRBD1. With 8 bases clipped from V and 6 bases from J, the junction kept 13 bases outside the gene matches. From germline, CDR1 is SGHRS and CDR2 YFSETQ. This CDR3 spans 14 amino acids. The CDR3 loop reads CASKSLEGAPEAFF. The CDR3 DNA is TGCGCCAGTAAGTCTCTGGAGGGGGCCCCTGAAGCTTTCTTT.

The chain combines TRBV7-3 with TRBJ2-1; TRBD2 matches at 13 bases. Trimming at V came to 5 bases and at J to 8 bases, leaving 9 bases not matched to a gene. This CDR3 is built from 16 residues. Germline lookup yields CDR1 SGHTA and CDR2 FQGTGA. The CDR3 is CASSPGLAGWDDEQFF. Written as DNA, the CDR3 is TGTGCCAGCAGCCCGGGACTAGCGGGATGGGATGATGAGCAGTTCTTC.

The chain links TRBV6-6 to TRBJ2-5; TRBD2 is a possible D gene (6 bases). Deletions cut 6 bases from V and 1 base from J, with 9 bases between. CDR1 is MNHNY, CDR2 SVGAGI, per germline (reference sequence). The CDR3 is 13 amino acids. The CDR3 DNA reads as TGTGCCAGCAGGCGGGACCTCCAAGAGACCCAGTACTTC. Translated, it gives CASRRDLQETQYF.

The chain has TRBV7-3 and TRBJ2-7, with 7 bases identical to TRBD2. V was pared by 5 bases and J by 1 base, with 8 bases of the junction left unmatched. The V gene's germline CDR1 is SGHTA and CDR2 FQGTGA. The CDR3 runs 15 residues. The CDR3 coding sequence is TGTGCCAGCAGCCCCGGGCCTAGCGGATCCTACGAGCAGTACTTC. This encodes CASSPGPSGSYEQYF. Full variable domain (outside the CDR3, taken from reference TRBV7-3 and TRBJ2-7): GAGVSQTPSNKVTEKGKYVELRCDPISGHTALYWYRQSLGQGPEFLIYFQGTGAADDSGLPNDRFFAVRPEGSVSTLKIQRTERGDSAVYLCASSPGPSGSYEQYFGPGTRLTVT.

This clone was observed a few times. This rearrangement joins TRBV4-1 to TRBJ1-4; no clear D. Trimming pared 7 bases from V and 8 bases from J, leaving 14 bases between. The germline V gene encodes CDR1 MGHRA and CDR2 YSYEKL. This CDR3 is 13 amino acids long. In nucleotides, the CDR3 is TGCGCCAGCAACTTCCGGGGAGCGGAAAAACTGTTTTTT. The encoded protein is CASNFRGAEKLFF.

The chain uses TRBV19 and TRBJ1-4; TRBD1 matches at 8 bases. The CDR3 covers 14 residues. Unmatched junction bases numbered 4, after V lost 3 bases and J lost 7 bases. The V gene's germline CDR1 is LNHDA and CDR2 SQIVND (reference sequence). The CDR3 loop reads CASSISTGVEKLFF. The CDR3 region has the DNA TGTGCCAGTAGTATCTCGACAGGGGTTGAAAAACTGTTTTTT.